The 25 T cell receptor beta chains below all came from one sample that was sequenced in a study of blood T cells in healthy people across ages (dated by TCRdb to between 2015 and 2017). Library preparation was by 5' RACE. Sequencing relied on an Illumina HiSeq 2500. A second PCR of about 6 to 11 cycles was run with a J-beta primer mix and a sample-barcoded 5' primer. TCRdb reprocessed the public reads (quality trimming at Q25 with fastp, clone calling with MiXCR) and kept in-frame beta chains. One record per CDR3 amino acid sequence lists the most common genes and DNA. Counted in this sample were about 690,000 distinct CDR3 sequences; roughly 43% of them appeared once. Jointly, the top ten make up approximately 29% of the sample. Input material: blood. All receptors derive from a man at least 80 years old in good health.

This clonotype was detected only once. The chain has TRBV5-1 and TRBJ2-5; 8 nucleotides agree with TRBD1. The J segment lost 4 bases and the V segment lost 0 bases, leaving 5 bases of the junction unmatched. This CDR3 region has 15 residues. CDR1 SGHRS and CDR2 YFSETQ come from the germline V gene. As DNA, the CDR3 is TGCGCCAGCAGCTTGGGAAGGACAGGGATAGAGACCCAGTACTTC. Protein: CASSLGRTGIETQYF.

This chain connects TRBV12-3 or TRBV12-4 to TRBJ1-2, with 9 bases aligning to TRBD1. The J segment lost 8 bases and the V segment lost 5 bases, leaving 12 bases of the junction unmatched. This CDR3 comprises 15 residues. CDR3 sequence reads: CASSPGQGSAAGYTF. The CDR3 coding sequence is TGTGCCAGCAGTCCCGGACAGGGGTCGGCGGCAGGCTACACCTTC.

Ten or more counts support this clonotype. Possible read error: a much larger clone is one base away. The chain combines TRBV4-1 with TRBJ2-7; the D gene could be TRBD1 or TRBD2 (5 bases each). This CDR3 region has 14 residues. CDR1 and CDR2 (germline): MGHRA, YSYEKL. Trimming stripped 4 bases from V and 7 bases from J, with 17 bases between. Here the CDR3 reads CASSLQAGGHEQYF. The CDR3 DNA follows: TGCGCCAGCAGCCTACAGGCCGGAGGTCATGAGCAGTACTTC.

A remark on this clonotype: A much larger clone lies one base from this, so it may be a read error. The chain recombines TRBV5-1 with TRBJ2-1, with 13 bases identical to TRBD2. The germline gives CDR1 SGHRS, CDR2 YFSETQ. The CDR3 length is 16 residues. The CDR3 reads CASSFYGLAGAGERFF. The CDR3 region has the DNA TGCGCCAGCAGCTTTTACGGACTAGCGGGAGCGGGTGAGCGGTTCTTC.

The V call is TRBV3-1, the J call TRBJ1-6; TRBD1 might be the D (6 bases). Trimming took off 0 bases at V and 10 bases at J, with 13 bases between the two ends. From germline, CDR1 is LGHDT and CDR2 YNNKEL (reference sequence). This CDR3 has 15 amino acids. The CDR3 DNA is TGTGCCAGCAGCCAAGATGGACAGTTTGGGTCACCCCTCCACTTT. Amino acids: CASSQDGQFGSPLHF.

This clonotype was counted only a few times. The chain uses TRBV6-6 and TRBJ1-2, with 9 bases fitting TRBD1. Germline V gene lookup returns CDR1 MNHNY and CDR2 SVGAGI (reference sequence). J lost 5 bases, V lost 5 bases, and 6 bases had no gene match. CDR3 size: 14 residues. CDR3 nucleotides: TGTGCCAGCAGTGGGGGACAGGGCCTTTATGGCTACACCTTC. Its translation is CASSGGQGLYGYTF.

A note on this clonotype: Since a much larger clone is just one base distant, this may be a read error. V usage is TRBV4-3 and J usage is TRBJ2-3; D unclear. V was shortened by 1 base and J by 7 bases, with 15 bases between the two germline ends. CDR1 and CDR2 (germline): LGHNA, YSLEER. The CDR3 is 15 amino acids. The DNA for the CDR3 is TGCGCCAGCAGCCAAGGGGCCCGCGACCTTAATACGCAGTATTTT. This encodes CASSQGARDLNTQYF.

The genes are TRBV5-1 and TRBJ2-1; D possibly matches TRBD1 or TRBD2 (6 bases each). The CDR3 covers 12 residues. Trimming cost V 6 bases and J 8 bases, with 12 bases left between them. Germline CDR1 and CDR2: SGHRS and YFSETQ. DNA for the CDR3: TGCGCCAGCACCCTGGAGGGGGATGAGCAGTTCTTC. Its protein is CASTLEGDEQFF.

The sample holds a few counts of this clonotype. The junction shows a germline mismatch at one end, possibly a read error. The rearrangement uses TRBV5-1 and TRBJ2-5; a possible D gene is TRBD1 (6 bases). There are 14 residues in the CDR3. CDR1 and CDR2 (germline): SGHRS, YFSETQ. CDR3 coding DNA: TGTGCCAGCAGTACCGGGACAATTCAAGAGACCCAGTACTTC. Its translation: CASSTGTIQETQYF.

The V gene is TRBV20-1, the J gene TRBJ1-1, with D tentatively TRBD1 (5 bases). Germline V lookup: CDR1 DFQATT, CDR2 SNEGSKA (reference sequence). Trimming stripped 6 bases from V and 1 base from J, with 12 bases between. The CDR3 spans 13 residues. The CDR3, as DNA: TGCAGTGCCCCAGGGACGGGGAACACTGAAGCTTTCTTT. Translation gives CSAPGTGNTEAFF.

The chain employs TRBV12-3 or TRBV12-4 and TRBJ2-5, with 9 nucleotides matching TRBD1. The CDR3 consists of 19 residues. With V trimmed by 3 bases and J by 4 bases, 18 bases remained unmatched. CDR3 in amino acids: CASSLRLRSRTGDGETQYF. The CDR3 DNA reads TGTGCCAGCAGTTTGAGGCTCCGCTCCCGGACAGGGGACGGAGAGACCCAGTACTTC.

This clonotype was detected a few times. A read error may explain this, as a much larger clone is one base away. In DNA form, the CDR3 reads TGTGACGGACGGAGAGCCTACGAGCAGTACTTC. The encoded protein is CDGRRAYEQYF. The chain has TRBV27 and TRBJ2-7; D gene uncertain. Germline CDR1 and CDR2: MNHEY and SMNVEV (reference sequence). This CDR3 spans 11 amino acids.

Note on this clonotype: A read error is possible here, since a much larger clone lies one base away. The chain recombines TRBV9 with TRBJ2-1; D is uncertain. The ends were cut back, 4 bases at V and 6 bases at J, with 14 bases in the middle. This CDR3 spans 14 amino acids. CDR1 SGDLS and CDR2 YYNGEE come from the germline V gene. The CDR3 here is CASSPSGRINEQFF. The CDR3 nucleotides are TGTGCCAGCAGCCCCTCTGGGCGGATCAATGAGCAGTTCTTC.

The chain carries TRBV20-1 and TRBJ2-1; 11 bases align to TRBD2. The CDR3 has 14 residues. The V segment lost 4 bases and the J segment 9 bases; nucleotides outside the gene matches: 8. Germline V gene lookup returns CDR1 DFQATT and CDR2 SNEGSKA (reference sequence). Written as DNA, the CDR3 is TGCAGTGCTAACTTAGCGGGGGGGAACGGTGAGCAGTTCTTC. It translates to CSANLAGGNGEQFF.

This clonotype was detected ten times or more. The J gene is TRBJ2-5, the V gene TRBV28, with 8 bases fitting TRBD2. The CDR3 has 15 amino acids. The germline CDR1 and CDR2 sequences are MDHEN and SYDVKM. V was pared by 0 bases and J by 2 bases, with 2 bases of the junction left unmatched. CDR3 bases: TGTGCCAGCAGTTTATGGACTAGCGCGCAAGAGACCCAGTACTTC. Amino acids: CASSLWTSAQETQYF.

Comment on this clonotype: One base away lies a much larger clone, so this may be a sequencing read error. J is TRBJ2-5 and V is TRBV6-2 or TRBV6-3; D remains ambiguous. Germline CDR1 is MNHEY and CDR2 is SVGEGT. This CDR3 has 12 residues. V lost 8 bases and J lost 10, with 17 bases in between. The CDR3 spells CASDLGLADQYF. CDR3 coding DNA: TGTGCCAGCGACCTCGGCCTCGCGGACCAGTACTTC.

This clonotype was found a few times. This chain links TRBV6-1 with TRBJ2-2, with 7 bases aligning to TRBD1. V shed 4 bases, J shed 0 bases, and the junction held 11 bases outside the gene matches. CDR3 length equals 18 residues. The V gene's germline CDR1 is MNHNS and CDR2 SASEGT. CDR3 region: CASSGQFGTVTNTGELFF. Here the CDR3 DNA reads TGTGCCAGCAGTGGACAATTTGGGACAGTCACGAACACCGGGGAGCTGTTTTTT.

This clonotype was counted between two and nine times. The chain employs TRBV10-3 and TRBJ2-1; D is undetermined. CDR3 length equals 13 residues. V shed 10 bases and J shed 10 bases, with 20 bases lying between them. Germline assignment: CDR1 ENHRY and CDR2 SYGVKD. Here the CDR3 DNA reads TGTGCCACGTCAATCCCGAACACAATAGAGCAGTTCTTC. It codes for CATSIPNTIEQFF.

The genes are TRBV6-2 or TRBV6-3 and TRBJ1-5; D remains unclear. Germline V gives CDR1 MNHEY, CDR2 SVGEGT. Trimming pared 3 bases from V and 3 bases from J, leaving 12 bases between. This CDR3 region has 15 residues. In DNA form, the CDR3 reads TGTGCCAGCAGTTATCCTATCGGACCCAATCAGCCCCAGCATTTT. This codes for CASSYPIGPNQPQHF.

The rearrangement joins TRBV2 to TRBJ1-5; perhaps TRBD1 as D (6 bases). This CDR3 has 15 residues. Trimming left V 5 bases short and J 7 bases short, with 18 bases between. CDR1 is SNHLY, CDR2 FYNNEI, per germline. CDR3 in amino acids: CASSRTRGSGQPQHF. For the CDR3, the DNA is TGTGCCAGCAGTCGCACCAGGGGTTCAGGCCAGCCCCAGCATTTT.

This clonotype has only one observation. The chain is built from TRBV6-2 or TRBV6-3 and TRBJ1-4; D gene ambiguous. Trimming removed 7 bases from V and 0 bases from J, with 12 bases in between. The CDR3 contains 15 residues. Germline V gives CDR1 MNHEY, CDR2 SVGEGT. The DNA for the CDR3 is TGTGCCAGCATTCCCGGACGCCCAACTAATGAAAAACTGTTTTTT. Translated: CASIPGRPTNEKLFF.

V and J are TRBV29-1 and TRBJ2-1; 9 nucleotides agree with TRBD2. The J segment lost 4 bases and the V segment lost 6 bases, leaving 13 bases of the junction unmatched. There are 16 residues in the CDR3. Germline-derived CDR1 and CDR2 are SQVTM and ANQGSEA. CDR3 sequence: CSVGLAGSPRYNEQFF. In nucleotides, the CDR3 is TGCAGCGTAGGGCTAGCGGGATCCCCGAGGTACAATGAGCAGTTCTTC.

This clonotype was observed a few times. This chain uses TRBV20-1 with TRBJ2-5, with 10 bases identical to TRBD2. J lost 3 bases, V lost 3 bases, and 4 bases had no gene match. From germline, CDR1 is DFQATT and CDR2 SNEGSKA (reference sequence). This CDR3 contains 14 residues. Here the CDR3 reads CSASPAGGKETQYF. The CDR3 DNA reads TGCAGTGCTAGCCCAGCGGGGGGGAAAGAGACCCAGTACTTC.

The rearrangement uses TRBV19 and TRBJ2-3; 9 bases are a match to TRBD1. V trimming: 8 bases; J trimming: 4 bases; junction bases outside the gene matches: 4. Germline CDR1 is LNHDA and CDR2 is SQIVND (reference sequence). The CDR3 runs to 13 residues. The DNA for the CDR3 is TGTGCCAGTCGACAGGGGGGCGCAGATACGCAGTATTTT. Its protein product is CASRQGGADTQYF.

The chain recombines TRBV28 with TRBJ2-7; TRBD1 matches at 7 bases. CDR1 and CDR2 (germline): MDHEN, SYDVKM. This CDR3 is built from 14 residues. With 5 bases clipped from V and 0 bases from J, the junction kept 4 bases outside the gene matches. The CDR3 DNA follows: TGTGCCAGCAGTGGACAGGTGAGCTCCTACGAGCAGTACTTC. This gives the protein CASSGQVSSYEQYF.